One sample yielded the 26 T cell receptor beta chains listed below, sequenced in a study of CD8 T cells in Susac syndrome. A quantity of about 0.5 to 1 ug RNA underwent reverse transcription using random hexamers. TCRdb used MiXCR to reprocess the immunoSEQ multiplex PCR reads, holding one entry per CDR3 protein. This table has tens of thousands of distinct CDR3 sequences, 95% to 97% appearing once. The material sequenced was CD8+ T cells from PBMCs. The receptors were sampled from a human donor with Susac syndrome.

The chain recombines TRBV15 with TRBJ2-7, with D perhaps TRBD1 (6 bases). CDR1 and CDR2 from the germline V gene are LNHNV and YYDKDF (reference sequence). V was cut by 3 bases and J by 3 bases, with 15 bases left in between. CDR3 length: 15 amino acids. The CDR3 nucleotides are TGTGCCACCAGCAGCTCCCGGGACACCCTCTACGAGCAGTACTTC. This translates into CATSSSRDTLYEQYF.

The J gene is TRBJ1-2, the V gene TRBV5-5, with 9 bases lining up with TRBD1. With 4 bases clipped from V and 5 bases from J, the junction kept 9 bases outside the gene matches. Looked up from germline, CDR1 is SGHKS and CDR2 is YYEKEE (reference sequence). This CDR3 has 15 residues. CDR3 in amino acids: CASSLSGTGIYGYTF. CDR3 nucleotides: TGTGCCAGCAGCCTGTCCGGGACAGGGATTTATGGCTACACCTTC.

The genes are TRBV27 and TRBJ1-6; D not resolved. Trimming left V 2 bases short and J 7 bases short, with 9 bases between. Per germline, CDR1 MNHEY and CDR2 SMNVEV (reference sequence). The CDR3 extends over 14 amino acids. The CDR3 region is CASSLKGVNSPLHF. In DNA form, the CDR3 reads TGTGCCAGCAGTTTAAAGGGCGTGAATTCACCCCTCCACTTT.

The CDR3 DNA reads TGTGCCAGCAGTTCCCCGGTCAGAGGGTATGGCTACACCTTC. Protein product: CASSSPVRGYGYTF. This rearrangement joins TRBV27 to TRBJ1-2; D unclear. Looked up from germline, CDR1 is MNHEY and CDR2 is SMNVEV (reference sequence). The germline V and J ends were trimmed by 4 bases and 5 bases, with 14 bases remaining between them. The CDR3 has 14 amino acids.

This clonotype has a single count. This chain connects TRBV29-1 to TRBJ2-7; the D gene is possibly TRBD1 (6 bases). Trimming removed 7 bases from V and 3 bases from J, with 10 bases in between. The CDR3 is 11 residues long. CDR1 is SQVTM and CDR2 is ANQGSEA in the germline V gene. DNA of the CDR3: TGCAGCGCGTGGGACATCTACGAGCAGTACTTC. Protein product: CSAWDIYEQYF.

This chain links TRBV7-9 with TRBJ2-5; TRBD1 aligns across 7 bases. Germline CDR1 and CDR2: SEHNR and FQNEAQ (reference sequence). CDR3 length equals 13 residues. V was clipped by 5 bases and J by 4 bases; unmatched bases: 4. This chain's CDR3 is CASSPRQGETQYF. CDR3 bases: TGTGCCAGCAGCCCAAGACAGGGAGAGACCCAGTACTTC.

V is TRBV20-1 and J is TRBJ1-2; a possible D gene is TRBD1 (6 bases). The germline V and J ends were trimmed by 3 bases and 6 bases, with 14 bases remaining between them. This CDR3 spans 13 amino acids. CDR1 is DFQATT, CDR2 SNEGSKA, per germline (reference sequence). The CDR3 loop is CSARKMGGHGYTF. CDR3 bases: TGCAGTGCTAGGAAAATGGGGGGGCATGGCTACACCTTC.

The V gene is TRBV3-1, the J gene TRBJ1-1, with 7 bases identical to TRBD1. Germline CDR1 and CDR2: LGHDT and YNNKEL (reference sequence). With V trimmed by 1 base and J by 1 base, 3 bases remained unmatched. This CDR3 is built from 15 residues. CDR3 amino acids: CASSQGRDRNTEAFF. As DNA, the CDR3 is TGTGCCAGCAGCCAAGGAAGGGACAGGAACACTGAAGCTTTCTTT.

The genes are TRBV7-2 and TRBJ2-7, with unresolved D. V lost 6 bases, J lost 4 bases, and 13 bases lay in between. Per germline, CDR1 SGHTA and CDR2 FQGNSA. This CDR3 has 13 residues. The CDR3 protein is CASRLNTHYEQYF. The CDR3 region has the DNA TGTGCCAGCAGATTAAACACCCATTACGAGCAGTACTTC.

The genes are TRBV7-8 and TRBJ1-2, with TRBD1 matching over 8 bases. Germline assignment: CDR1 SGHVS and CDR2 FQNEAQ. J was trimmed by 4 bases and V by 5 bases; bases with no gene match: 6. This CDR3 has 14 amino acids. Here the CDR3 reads CASSDRGGGYGYTF. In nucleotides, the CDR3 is TGTGCCAGCAGCGACAGGGGCGGAGGCTATGGCTACACCTTC.

The CDR3 here is CASSLKEGNQPQHF. CDR3 coding DNA: TGTGCCAGCAGCTTGAAGGAGGGGAATCAGCCCCAGCATTTT. The V gene is TRBV5-4, the J gene TRBJ1-5; a weak D match, TRBD1 (5 bases). The V end lost 1 base, the J end lost 4 bases, and 9 bases lay between the germline ends. In germline, CDR1 is SGHNT, CDR2 YYREEE (reference sequence). The CDR3 contains 14 residues.

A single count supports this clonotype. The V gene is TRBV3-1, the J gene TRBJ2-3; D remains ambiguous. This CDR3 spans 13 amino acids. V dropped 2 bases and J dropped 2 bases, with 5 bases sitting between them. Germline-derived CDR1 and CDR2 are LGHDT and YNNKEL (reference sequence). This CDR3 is CASSQSSTDTQYF. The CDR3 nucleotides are TGTGCCAGCAGCCAAAGTTCCACAGATACGCAGTATTTT.

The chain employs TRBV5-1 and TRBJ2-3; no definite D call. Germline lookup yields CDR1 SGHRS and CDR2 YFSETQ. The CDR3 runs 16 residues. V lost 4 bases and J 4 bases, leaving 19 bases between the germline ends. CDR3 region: CASSQTRASSADTQYF. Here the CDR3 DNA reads TGCGCCAGCAGCCAGACACGGGCCTCGAGCGCAGATACGCAGTATTTT. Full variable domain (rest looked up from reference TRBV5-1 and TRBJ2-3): KAGVTQTPRYLIKTRGQQVTLSCSPISGHRSVSWYQQTPGQGLQFLFEYFSETQRNKGNFPGRFSGRQFSNSRSEMNVSTLELGDSALYLCASSQTRASSADTQYFGPGTRLTVL.

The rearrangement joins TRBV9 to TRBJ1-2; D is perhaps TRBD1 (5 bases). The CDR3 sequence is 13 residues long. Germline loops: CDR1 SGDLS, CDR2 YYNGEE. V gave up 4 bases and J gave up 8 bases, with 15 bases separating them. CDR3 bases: TGTGCCAGCAGCTTGGGGGGTGAGAGAGGCTACACCTTC. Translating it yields CASSLGGERGYTF. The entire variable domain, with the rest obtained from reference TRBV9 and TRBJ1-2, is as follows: DSGVTQTPKHLITATGQRVTLRCSPRSGDLSVYWYQQSLDQGLQFLIQYYNGEERAKGNILERFSAQQFPDLHSELNLSSLELGDSALYFCASSLGGERGYTFGSGTRLTVV.

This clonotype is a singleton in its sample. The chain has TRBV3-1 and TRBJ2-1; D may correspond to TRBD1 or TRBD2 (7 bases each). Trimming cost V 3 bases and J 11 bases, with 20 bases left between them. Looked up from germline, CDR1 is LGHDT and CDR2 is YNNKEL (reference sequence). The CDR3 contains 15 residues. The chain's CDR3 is CASSQREGAVIKQFF. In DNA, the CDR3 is TGTGCCAGCAGCCAGAGGGAGGGGGCAGTAATTAAGCAGTTCTTC.

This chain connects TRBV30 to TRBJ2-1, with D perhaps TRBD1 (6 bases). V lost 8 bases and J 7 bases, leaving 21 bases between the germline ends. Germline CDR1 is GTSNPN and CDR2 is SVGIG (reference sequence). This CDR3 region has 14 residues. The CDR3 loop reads CAGPRDNRRNEQFF. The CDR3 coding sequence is TGTGCCGGGCCCAGGGACAACCGGAGGAATGAGCAGTTCTTC.

The DNA of the CDR3 is TGTGCCAGCAGCACCCGTTGGACAGATAGCTCCTACAATGAGCAGTTCTTC. Translated, it gives CASSTRWTDSSYNEQFF. This chain links TRBV9 with TRBJ2-1, with D perhaps TRBD1 (6 bases). The V end was cut by 4 bases, the J end by 0 bases, with 17 bases between. Germline-derived CDR1 and CDR2 are SGDLS and YYNGEE. This CDR3 comprises 17 residues.

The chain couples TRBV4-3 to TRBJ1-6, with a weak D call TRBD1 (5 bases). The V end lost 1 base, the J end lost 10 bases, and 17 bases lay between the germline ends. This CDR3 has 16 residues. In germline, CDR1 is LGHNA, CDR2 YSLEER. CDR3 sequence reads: CASSQARGTVSSPLHF. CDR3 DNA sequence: TGCGCCAGCAGCCAAGCCAGAGGGACGGTGTCATCACCCCTCCACTTT.

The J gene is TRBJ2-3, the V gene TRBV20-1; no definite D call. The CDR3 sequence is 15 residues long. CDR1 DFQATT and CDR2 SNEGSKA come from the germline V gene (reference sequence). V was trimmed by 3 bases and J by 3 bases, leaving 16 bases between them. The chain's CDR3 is CSASRPAIGTDTQYF. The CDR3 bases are TGCAGTGCTAGTCGGCCTGCGATAGGAACAGATACGCAGTATTTT.

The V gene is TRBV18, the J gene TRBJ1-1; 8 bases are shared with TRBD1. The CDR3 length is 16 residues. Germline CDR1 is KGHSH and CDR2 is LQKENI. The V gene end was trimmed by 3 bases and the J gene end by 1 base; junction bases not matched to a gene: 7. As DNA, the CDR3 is TGTGCCAGCTCACCTCTACCGACAGGGGCGAACACTGAAGCTTTCTTT. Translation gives CASSPLPTGANTEAFF.

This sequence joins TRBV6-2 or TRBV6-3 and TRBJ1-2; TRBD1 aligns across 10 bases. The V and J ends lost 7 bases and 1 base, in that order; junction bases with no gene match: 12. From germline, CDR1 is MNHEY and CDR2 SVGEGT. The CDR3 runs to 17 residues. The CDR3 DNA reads TGTGCCAGCACCCCGGGACAGGGGACAGAAATTAACTATGGCTACACCTTC. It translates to CASTPGQGTEINYGYTF.

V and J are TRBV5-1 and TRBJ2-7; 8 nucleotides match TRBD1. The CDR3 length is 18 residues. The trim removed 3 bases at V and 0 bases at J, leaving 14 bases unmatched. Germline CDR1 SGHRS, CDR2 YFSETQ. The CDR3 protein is CASSWQGAGSVSSYEQYF. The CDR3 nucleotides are TGCGCCAGCAGCTGGCAGGGGGCTGGTAGCGTGAGCTCCTACGAGCAGTACTTC.

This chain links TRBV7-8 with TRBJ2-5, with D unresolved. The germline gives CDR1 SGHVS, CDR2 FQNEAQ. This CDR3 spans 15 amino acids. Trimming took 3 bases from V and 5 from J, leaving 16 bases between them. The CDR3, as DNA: TGTGCCAGCAGCTTGTATGTAGCTGAAGGGGAGACCCAGTACTTC. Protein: CASSLYVAEGETQYF. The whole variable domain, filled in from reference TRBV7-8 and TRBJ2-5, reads GAGVSQSPRYKVAKRGQDVALRCDPISGHVSLFWYQQALGQGPEFLTYFQNEAQLDKSGLPSDRFFAERPEGSVSTLKIQRTQQEDSAVYLCASSLYVAEGETQYFGPGTRLLVL.

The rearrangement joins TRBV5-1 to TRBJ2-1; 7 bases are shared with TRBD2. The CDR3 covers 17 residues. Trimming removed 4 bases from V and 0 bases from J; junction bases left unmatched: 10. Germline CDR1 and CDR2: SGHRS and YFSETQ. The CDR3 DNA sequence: TGCGCCAGCAGCCGTCTTTGGGGGGGGGACTCCTACAATGAGCAGTTCTTC. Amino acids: CASSRLWGGDSYNEQFF. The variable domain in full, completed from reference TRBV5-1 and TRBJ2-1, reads KAGVTQTPRYLIKTRGQQVTLSCSPISGHRSVSWYQQTPGQGLQFLFEYFSETQRNKGNFPGRFSGRQFSNSRSEMNVSTLELGDSALYLCASSRLWGGDSYNEQFFGPGTRLTVL.

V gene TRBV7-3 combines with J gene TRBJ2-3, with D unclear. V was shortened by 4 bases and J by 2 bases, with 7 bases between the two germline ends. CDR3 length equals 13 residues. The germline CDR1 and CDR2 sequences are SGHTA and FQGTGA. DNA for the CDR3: TGTGCCAGCAGCTCCTCAGCCACAGATACGCAGTATTTT. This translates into CASSSSATDTQYF.

The CDR3 DNA reads as TGCAGTGCTAGAGCGGACCCAACTGTCAATCAGCCCCAGCATTTT. Translating it yields CSARADPTVNQPQHF. This chain uses TRBV20-1 with TRBJ1-5; D unclear. The length of the CDR3 is 15 residues. The V end lost 1 base, the J end lost 3 bases, and 13 bases lay between the germline ends. Germline CDR1 and CDR2: DFQATT and SNEGSKA (reference sequence).